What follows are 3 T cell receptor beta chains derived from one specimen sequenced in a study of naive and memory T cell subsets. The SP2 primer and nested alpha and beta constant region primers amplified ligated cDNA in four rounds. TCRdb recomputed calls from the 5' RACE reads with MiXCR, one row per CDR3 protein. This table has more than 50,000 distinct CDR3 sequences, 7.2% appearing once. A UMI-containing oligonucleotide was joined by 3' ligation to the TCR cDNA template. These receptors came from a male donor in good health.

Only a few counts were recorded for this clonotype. The CDR3 bases are TGCAGTGCTACCTTGAGCGGGGGGATGACAGATACGCAGTATTTT. Its translation: CSATLSGGMTDTQYF. The chain carries TRBV20-1 and TRBJ2-3, with TRBD2 matching 9 bases. The germline gives CDR1 DFQATT, CDR2 SNEGSKA (reference sequence). The CDR3 totals 15 residues. J gave up 3 bases and V 4 bases, and 8 bases lay outside the gene matches.

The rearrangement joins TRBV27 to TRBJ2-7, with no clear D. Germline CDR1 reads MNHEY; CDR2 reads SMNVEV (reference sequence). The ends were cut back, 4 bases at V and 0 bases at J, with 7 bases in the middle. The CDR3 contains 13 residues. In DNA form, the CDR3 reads TGTGCCAGCAGTTCTACACACTCCTACGAGCAGTACTTC. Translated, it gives CASSSTHSYEQYF.

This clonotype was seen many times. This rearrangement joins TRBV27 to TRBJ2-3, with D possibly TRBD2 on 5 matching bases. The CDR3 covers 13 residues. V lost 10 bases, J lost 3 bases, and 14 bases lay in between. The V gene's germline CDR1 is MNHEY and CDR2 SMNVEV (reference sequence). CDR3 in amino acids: CAISDGITDTQYF. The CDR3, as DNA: TGTGCCATTTCGGACGGGATAACAGATACGCAGTATTTT.